This TCR beta chain was profiled in a study of T cells after yellow fever vaccination. Findings of the study overall: Subsequent booster samples again held most clones from primary vaccination (96% CD4, roughly 91% CD8). Abundant clonotypes from the bulk population could get into FACS-sorted repertoires as contaminants.

A process of 5'RACE template switching, which added a universal primer site and UMIs, was used to make TCR cDNA. MiXCR, run by TCRdb on the 5' RACE reads, gives a single entry per CDR3 protein. The table includes 350,000 or so distinct CDR3 sequences, less than 9.5% detected once. Concerning this clonotype: Its matching antigen is unknown.

In germline, CDR1 is MGHRA, CDR2 YSYEKL. With V trimmed by 3 bases and J by 1 base, 3 bases remained unmatched. The CDR3 covers 15 residues. The starting material was PBMCs, obtained roughly 47 days after the first yellow fever vaccination. The TCR sequence derives from a man between 18 and 35 years old who received the YFV17D yellow fever vaccine. This rearrangement joins TRBV4-1 to TRBJ2-7; 10 bases map to TRBD1. Here the CDR3 DNA reads TGCGCCAGCAGCCACCGGGACAGGGGATCCTACGAGCAGTACTTC. Its protein is CASSHRDRGSYEQYF.